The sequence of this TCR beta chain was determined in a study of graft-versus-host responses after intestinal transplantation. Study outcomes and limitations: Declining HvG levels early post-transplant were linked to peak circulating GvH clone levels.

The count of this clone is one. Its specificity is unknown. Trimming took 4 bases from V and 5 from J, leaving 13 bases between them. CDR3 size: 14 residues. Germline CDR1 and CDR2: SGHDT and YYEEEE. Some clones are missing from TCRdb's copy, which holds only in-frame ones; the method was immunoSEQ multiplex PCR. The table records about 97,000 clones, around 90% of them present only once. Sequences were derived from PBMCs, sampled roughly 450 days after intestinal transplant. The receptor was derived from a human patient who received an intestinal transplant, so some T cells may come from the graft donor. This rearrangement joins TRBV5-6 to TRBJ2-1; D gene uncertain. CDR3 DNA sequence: TGTGCCAGCAGCACTTACAACCTAGACAATGAGCAGTTCTTC. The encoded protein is CASSTYNLDNEQFF.